This TCR beta chain was profiled in a study of graft-versus-host responses after intestinal transplantation. Looking at the study overall: Isolated intestinal, liver-intestinal, or multivisceral transplants were what recipients had. Uniformly, recipients were administered anti-thymocyte globulin induction with subsequent tacrolimus and steroids for about 3 years. Regarding the study as a whole: Some GvH clones appeared in ileal mucosa or blood before recipient bone marrow.

Repertoires were generated with immunoSEQ multiplex PCR, while TCRdb's copy carries only in-frame clones and drops some. Here the sample spans tens of thousands of clones, approximately 95% being singletons. From germline, CDR1 is MGHRA and CDR2 YSYEKL. V was trimmed by 6 bases and J by 1 base, leaving 6 bases between them. This CDR3 comprises 13 residues. This clone was seen just once. Its antigen is undetermined. This sequence was found in a human donor who was the organ donor for an intestinal transplant. The rearrangement links TRBV4-1 to TRBJ1-4; no firm D call. The sequencing here drew on unstimulated CD8+ T cells sorted from spleen or lymph node cells, taken before transplant. This CDR3 reads CASRRRTNEKLFF. The CDR3 DNA reads as TGCGCCAGCAGGCGTAGAACTAATGAAAAACTGTTTTTT.